The TCR beta chain described here comes from a study of T cell clonality in common variable immunodeficiency. Notes on the study in general: Links between repertoire features and CVID complications were heterogeneity-limited.

The CDR3 has 13 amino acids. In germline, CDR1 is SGHTA, CDR2 FQGNSA. V lost 8 bases and J lost 6; bases outside the gene matches: 8. This clone was seen many times. Its target is not known. The DNA ends 3 residues before the CDR3 does, and the rest of the CDR3 is filled in from the germline J gene. Using immunoSEQ multiplex PCR, the repertoire was profiled, and TCRdb retains in-frame clones only, with some absent. This sample has approximately 81,000 clones, each found more than once. This clonotype was sampled from a person between 18 and 75 years old in good health. The source material was peripheral blood mononuclear cells. The chain is built from TRBV7-2 and TRBJ1-1; 8 bases match TRBD1. The CDR3 bases that were read are TGTGCCAGCGGGACAGGCCTCTTTCCTGAA. As protein: CASGTGLFPE. The entire CDR3 is CASGTGLFPEAFF. Full variable domain (rest looked up from reference TRBV7-2 and TRBJ1-1): GAGVSQSPSNKVTEKGKDVELRCDPISGHTALYWYRQSLGQGLEFLIYFQGNSAPDKSGLPSDRFSAERTGGSVSTLTIQRTQQEDSAVYLCASGTGLFPEAFFGQGTRLTVV.